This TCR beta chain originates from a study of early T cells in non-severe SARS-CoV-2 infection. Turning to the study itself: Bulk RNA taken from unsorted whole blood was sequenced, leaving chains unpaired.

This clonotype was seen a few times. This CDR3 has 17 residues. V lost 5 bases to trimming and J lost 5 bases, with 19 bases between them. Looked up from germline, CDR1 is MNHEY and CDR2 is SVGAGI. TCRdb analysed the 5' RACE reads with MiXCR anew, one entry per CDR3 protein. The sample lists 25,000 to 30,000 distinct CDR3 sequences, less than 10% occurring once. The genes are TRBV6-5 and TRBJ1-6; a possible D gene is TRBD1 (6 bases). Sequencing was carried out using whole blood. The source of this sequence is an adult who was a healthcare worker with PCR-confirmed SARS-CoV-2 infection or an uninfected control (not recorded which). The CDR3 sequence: CASSQGRGASNNSPLHF. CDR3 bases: TGTGCCAGCAGTCAGGGGCGGGGGGCAAGTAATAATTCACCCCTCCACTTT.